A selection of T cell receptor beta chains follows, all from one sample in a study of blood T cell repertoires in COVID-19. Profiled with immunoSEQ multiplex PCR; TCRdb holds only in-frame clones, not every one. This table has about 44,000 clones, approximately 81% appearing once. The sequencing sample was made of peripheral blood. Every receptor here comes from a woman aged 70-85 years with acute or convalescent COVID-19. Both conserved end residues are part of each CDR3. D genes are given only for firm matches. Some rows have no size entry. The others give once, few or many, or a class for an expanded clone.

d_gene: NA; v_gene: TRBV28; abundance: NA; j_gene: TRBJ1-5; CDR3aa: CASSLTNQPQHF; CDR3nt: TGTGCCAGCAGTCTTACAAATCAGCCCCAGCATTTT
d_gene: TRBD1; v_gene: TRBV10-3; abundance: NA; j_gene: TRBJ1-1; CDR3aa: CAIRGDRRMNTEAFF; CDR3nt: TGTGCCATCAGGGGGGACAGGAGAATGAACACTGAAGCTTTCTTT
d_gene: NA; v_gene: TRBV7-3; abundance: once; j_gene: TRBJ2-3; CDR3aa: CASSLMDSGDTQYF; CDR3nt: TGTGCCAGCAGCTTAATGGATAGCGGAGATACGCAGTATTTT
d_gene: TRBD1; v_gene: TRBV4-2; abundance: NA; j_gene: TRBJ1-4; CDR3aa: CASSPRTGNEKLFF; CDR3nt: TGTGCCAGCAGCCCCCGGACAGGGAATGAAAAACTGTTTTTT
d_gene: TRBD1; v_gene: TRBV7-9; abundance: few; j_gene: TRBJ1-2; CDR3aa: CASSHRTGRGYTF; CDR3nt: TGTGCCAGCAGCCATCGGACAGGGCGGGGCTACACCTTC
d_gene: TRBD1; v_gene: TRBV7-3; abundance: NA; j_gene: TRBJ2-2; CDR3aa: CASSSTGAGELFF; CDR3nt: TGTGCCAGCAGCTCCACAGGGGCCGGGGAGCTGTTTTTT
d_gene: TRBD1; v_gene: TRBV28; abundance: NA; j_gene: TRBJ2-1; CDR3aa: CASSGPGQLSRNEQFF; CDR3nt: TGTGCCAGCAGCGGCCCGGGACAGCTTTCCCGGAATGAGCAGTTCTTC
d_gene: NA; v_gene: TRBV28; abundance: NA; j_gene: TRBJ2-1; CDR3aa: CASTGGWSSYNEQFF; CDR3nt: TGTGCCAGCACAGGAGGGTGGAGCTCCTACAATGAGCAGTTCTTC
d_gene: TRBD2; v_gene: TRBV30; abundance: NA; j_gene: TRBJ2-7; CDR3aa: CAWSVVAGISYEQYF; CDR3nt: TGTGCCTGGAGTGTGGTAGCGGGAATCTCCTACGAGCAGTACTTC
d_gene: NA; v_gene: TRBV2; abundance: NA; j_gene: TRBJ1-3; CDR3aa: CASSGGGSGAGNTIYF; CDR3nt: TGTGCCAGCAGTGGCGGTGGGTCAGGGGCCGGAAACACCATATATTTT
d_gene: TRBD2; v_gene: TRBV6-5; abundance: few; j_gene: TRBJ2-7; CDR3aa: CASKTSGSSYEQYF; CDR3nt: TGTGCCAGCAAAACCAGCGGGAGTTCGTACGAGCAGTACTTC
d_gene: NA; v_gene: TRBV6-5; abundance: NA; j_gene: TRBJ1-1; CDR3aa: CASSWTVNTEAFF; CDR3nt: TGTGCCAGCAGCTGGACAGTCAACACTGAAGCTTTCTTT
d_gene: NA; v_gene: TRBV10-3; abundance: NA; j_gene: TRBJ1-2; CDR3aa: CAISPGEGYTF; CDR3nt: TGTGCCATCAGCCCAGGGGAGGGCTACACCTTC
d_gene: NA; v_gene: TRBV19; abundance: NA; j_gene: TRBJ2-1; CDR3aa: CASKLLGSSYNEQFF; CDR3nt: TGTGCCAGTAAGTTATTAGGGAGCTCCTACAATGAGCAGTTCTTC
d_gene: NA; v_gene: TRBV18; abundance: NA; j_gene: TRBJ2-2; CDR3aa: CASSPTGQGGTGELFF; CDR3nt: TGTGCCAGCTCACCGACCGGACAGGGAGGGACCGGGGAGCTGTTTTTT
d_gene: TRBD2; v_gene: TRBV5-4; abundance: NA; j_gene: TRBJ2-7; CDR3aa: CASSLGLAGGLDEQYF; CDR3nt: TGTGCCAGCAGCTTAGGACTAGCGGGAGGGCTCGACGAGCAGTACTTC
d_gene: NA; v_gene: TRBV9; abundance: NA; j_gene: TRBJ1-6; CDR3aa: CASSVGSGNSPLHF; CDR3nt: TGTGCCAGCAGCGTGGGTTCGGGTAATTCACCCCTCCACTTT
d_gene: TRBD2; v_gene: TRBV19; abundance: NA; j_gene: TRBJ2-3; CDR3aa: CASERDGTDTQYF; CDR3nt: TGTGCCAGTGAGCGGGATGGCACAGATACGCAGTATTTT
d_gene: TRBD2; v_gene: TRBV14; abundance: NA; j_gene: TRBJ2-7; CDR3aa: CASSQLAGGSYEQYF; CDR3nt: TGTGCCAGCAGCCAACTAGCGGGAGGATCCTACGAGCAGTACTTC
d_gene: TRBD2; v_gene: TRBV10-1; abundance: NA; j_gene: TRBJ2-1; CDR3aa: CASRLREKGEQFF; CDR3nt: TGCGCCAGCCGGTTGCGGGAGAAGGGTGAGCAGTTCTTC
d_gene: TRBD1; v_gene: TRBV5-1; abundance: NA; j_gene: TRBJ2-5; CDR3aa: CASSGQGGETQYF; CDR3nt: TGCGCCAGCAGTGGACAGGGTGGCGAGACCCAGTACTTC
d_gene: TRBD1; v_gene: TRBV27; abundance: large; j_gene: TRBJ2-1; CDR3aa: CASRQGTGEQFF; CDR3nt: TGTGCCAGCAGACAGGGGACGGGTGAGCAGTTCTTC
d_gene: NA; v_gene: TRBV6-5; abundance: NA; j_gene: TRBJ2-6; CDR3aa: CASNAFSGANVLTF; CDR3nt: TGTGCCAGCAACGCGTTCTCTGGGGCCAACGTCCTGACTTTC
d_gene: NA; v_gene: TRBV27; abundance: NA; j_gene: TRBJ2-7; CDR3aa: CASTSGLSYEQYF; CDR3nt: TGTGCCAGCACGTCAGGGCTCTCCTACGAGCAGTACTTC
d_gene: NA; v_gene: TRBV21-1; abundance: once; j_gene: TRBJ2-7; CDR3aa: CASPASGSSYEQYF; CDR3nt: TGTGCCAGCCCCGCTAGCGGGAGCTCCTACGAGCAGTACTTC
d_gene: TRBD2; v_gene: TRBV24-1; abundance: NA; j_gene: TRBJ2-3; CDR3aa: CATSDRGTSGSTQYF; CDR3nt: TGTGCCACCAGTGACCGCGGGACTAGCGGGAGTACGCAGTATTTT
d_gene: NA; v_gene: TRBV28; abundance: NA; j_gene: TRBJ2-5; CDR3aa: CASSLVGRQETQYF; CDR3nt: TGTGCCAGCAGTTTAGTAGGCAGGCAAGAGACCCAGTACTTC
d_gene: TRBD1; v_gene: TRBV19; abundance: NA; j_gene: TRBJ2-2; CDR3aa: CASSRWTGAGELFF; CDR3nt: TGTGCCAGTAGTAGATGGACAGGGGCCGGGGAGCTGTTTTTT
d_gene: NA; v_gene: TRBV7-2; abundance: NA; j_gene: TRBJ1-5; CDR3aa: CASSLQEGDQPQHF; CDR3nt: TGTGCCAGCAGCTTACAGGAGGGAGATCAGCCCCAGCATTTT
d_gene: NA; v_gene: TRBV7-9; abundance: once; j_gene: TRBJ1-2; CDR3aa: CASSPGLGYYTF; CDR3nt: TGTGCCAGCAGCCCAGGTTTAGGTTACTACACCTTC
d_gene: NA; v_gene: TRBV28; abundance: NA; j_gene: TRBJ1-6; CDR3aa: CASSLGGVGENSPLHF; CDR3nt: TGTGCCAGCAGTTTAGGGGGGGTAGGTGAAAATTCACCCCTCCACTTT
d_gene: TRBD2; v_gene: TRBV11-3; abundance: NA; j_gene: TRBJ2-1; CDR3aa: CASSPGTSGINEQFF; CDR3nt: TGTGCCAGCAGTCCCGGGACTAGCGGTATCAATGAGCAGTTCTTC
d_gene: TRBD1; v_gene: TRBV28; abundance: NA; j_gene: TRBJ1-2; CDR3aa: CASSFRMVGQYGYTF; CDR3nt: TGTGCCAGCAGTTTCCGGATGGTGGGACAGTATGGCTACACCTTC
d_gene: NA; v_gene: TRBV19; abundance: NA; j_gene: TRBJ1-1; CDR3aa: CASAPNRENTEAFF; CDR3nt: TGTGCCAGCGCCCCGAACAGGGAGAACACTGAAGCTTTCTTT
d_gene: TRBD2; v_gene: TRBV3-1/TRBV3-2; abundance: NA; j_gene: TRBJ2-3; CDR3aa: CASSQRTSGSTDTQYF; CDR3nt: TGTGCCAGCAGCCAGAGGACTAGCGGGAGCACAGATACGCAGTATTTT
d_gene: TRBD2; v_gene: TRBV28; abundance: NA; j_gene: TRBJ2-4; CDR3aa: CASSLGGAGGGIQYF; CDR3nt: TGTGCCAGCAGTTTAGGTGGAGCGGGAGGGGGCATTCAGTACTTC
d_gene: NA; v_gene: TRBV6-2/TRBV6-3; abundance: once; j_gene: TRBJ2-7; CDR3aa: CASSDTRYEQYF; CDR3nt: TGTGCCAGCAGTGACACGCGCTACGAGCAGTACTTC
d_gene: NA; v_gene: TRBV5-4; abundance: once; j_gene: TRBJ2-6; CDR3aa: CASSARLAGANVLTF; CDR3nt: TGTGCCAGCAGCGCCCGACTAGCTGGGGCCAACGTCCTGACTTTC
d_gene: TRBD2; v_gene: TRBV11-2; abundance: NA; j_gene: TRBJ2-7; CDR3aa: CASSFRGLAGDDEQYF; CDR3nt: TGTGCCAGCAGCTTCAGAGGACTAGCGGGAGACGACGAGCAGTACTTC
d_gene: TRBD1; v_gene: TRBV19; abundance: NA; j_gene: TRBJ1-5; CDR3aa: CASSLRDRGNQPQHF; CDR3nt: TGTGCCAGCAGCTTGAGGGACAGGGGAAATCAGCCCCAGCATTTT
d_gene: TRBD2; v_gene: TRBV15; abundance: NA; j_gene: TRBJ2-1; CDR3aa: CATSSLREKVDNEQFF; CDR3nt: TGTGCCACCAGCAGCCTGCGGGAGAAGGTAGACAATGAGCAGTTCTTC
d_gene: NA; v_gene: TRBV27; abundance: NA; j_gene: TRBJ1-2; CDR3aa: CASSLRAYRDFNYGYTF; CDR3nt: TGTGCCAGCAGTCTAAGGGCGTACCGGGACTTTAACTATGGCTACACCTTC
d_gene: NA; v_gene: TRBV7-2; abundance: NA; j_gene: TRBJ1-3; CDR3aa: CASSPYLSTGSTGNTIYF; CDR3nt: TGTGCCAGCAGCCCCTATTTGTCGACAGGTTCAACTGGAAACACCATATATTTT
d_gene: NA; v_gene: TRBV2; abundance: NA; j_gene: TRBJ2-1; CDR3aa: CASKRQDRYNEQFF; CDR3nt: TGTGCCAGCAAGCGCCAAGACCGCTACAATGAGCAGTTCTTC
d_gene: TRBD1; v_gene: TRBV13; abundance: NA; j_gene: TRBJ1-4; CDR3aa: CASTLLRQGEEKLFF; CDR3nt: TGTGCCAGCACCCTCTTGAGGCAGGGGGAAGAAAAACTGTTTTTT
d_gene: TRBD2; v_gene: TRBV19; abundance: NA; j_gene: TRBJ2-1; CDR3aa: CASEGLAGANEQFF; CDR3nt: TGTGCCAGTGAGGGACTAGCGGGTGCAAATGAGCAGTTCTTC
d_gene: NA; v_gene: TRBV5-1; abundance: NA; j_gene: TRBJ2-2; CDR3aa: CASSLGQYTGELFF; CDR3nt: TGCGCCAGCAGCTTGGGGCAGTACACCGGGGAGCTGTTTTTT
d_gene: TRBD1; v_gene: TRBV28; abundance: NA; j_gene: TRBJ2-2; CDR3aa: CASTQDRGINTGELFF; CDR3nt: TGTGCCAGCACCCAGGACAGGGGGATAAACACCGGGGAGCTGTTTTTT
d_gene: NA; v_gene: TRBV2; abundance: NA; j_gene: TRBJ1-5; CDR3aa: CASSVQGLVTQPQHF; CDR3nt: TGTGCCAGCAGTGTCCAGGGGCTTGTTACTCAGCCCCAGCATTTT
d_gene: TRBD1; v_gene: TRBV27; abundance: NA; j_gene: TRBJ1-1; CDR3aa: CASRDRGITEAFF; CDR3nt: TGTGCCAGTAGGGACAGGGGGATCACTGAAGCTTTCTTT
d_gene: TRBD2; v_gene: TRBV3-1/TRBV3-2; abundance: NA; j_gene: TRBJ2-1; CDR3aa: CASSQETGRVYNEQFF; CDR3nt: TGTGCCAGCAGCCAAGAAACCGGGAGGGTCTACAATGAGCAGTTCTTC
d_gene: TRBD2; v_gene: TRBV30; abundance: NA; j_gene: TRBJ2-7; CDR3aa: CAGQSTSGRYEQYF; CDR3nt: TGTGCCGGTCAATCGACTAGCGGGAGGTACGAGCAGTACTTC
d_gene: TRBD1; v_gene: TRBV28; abundance: few; j_gene: TRBJ1-5; CDR3aa: CASSPTGGTGGSSNQPQHF; CDR3nt: TGTGCCAGCAGTCCAACGGGGGGGACAGGGGGAAGTAGCAATCAGCCCCAGCATTTT
d_gene: TRBD1; v_gene: TRBV5-4; abundance: once; j_gene: TRBJ2-1; CDR3aa: CASSSRTGNNEQFF; CDR3nt: TGTGCCAGCAGCTCCCGGACAGGGAATAATGAGCAGTTCTTC
d_gene: NA; v_gene: TRBV7-6; abundance: NA; j_gene: TRBJ2-3; CDR3aa: CASSLEAGLFDTDTQYF; CDR3nt: TGTGCCAGCAGCTTAGAGGCAGGGTTATTCGACACAGATACGCAGTATTTT
d_gene: NA; v_gene: TRBV3-1/TRBV3-2; abundance: NA; j_gene: TRBJ2-7; CDR3aa: CASSQGDNYEQYF; CDR3nt: TGTGCCAGCAGCCAAGGCGATAACTACGAGCAGTACTTC
d_gene: NA; v_gene: TRBV18; abundance: NA; j_gene: TRBJ2-5; CDR3aa: CASSPTGGETQYF; CDR3nt: TGTGCCAGCTCACCCACGGGCGGGGAGACCCAGTACTTC